A selection of T cell receptor beta chains follows, all from one sample in a study of CD8 T cells in ankylosing spondylitis. One entry per CDR3 protein results from TCRdb running MiXCR on the 5' RACE reads. This table has approximately 520,000 distinct CDR3 sequences, less than 6% appearing once. Sequenced: blood, either unsorted or a sorted T cell fraction (not recorded which). These TCRs come from a male donor with ankylosing spondylitis. CDR3s include the opening cysteine and the closing phenylalanine or tryptophan. Each record gives: J gene, V gene, clone size, D gene, CDR3 length, CDR3 protein, CDR3 DNA. The D gene is left open where the match is weak. A row's size may be missing; if present it is once, few, many or a size class.

>TRBJ2-1|TRBV5-1|many|TRBD1|18
CASSLSSRDRVAYNEQFF
TGCGCCAGCAGCTTGAGCTCCCGGGACAGGGTGGCCTACAATGAGCAGTTCTTC
>TRBJ2-1|TRBV5-1|many|TRBD2|17
CASSFGTSGRSYNEQFF
TGCGCCAGCAGCTTCGGGACTAGCGGACGCTCCTACAATGAGCAGTTCTTC
>TRBJ2-1|TRBV4-3|many|.|15
CASSQDRDGYNEQFF
TGCGCCAGCAGCCAGGATCGGGACGGCTACAATGAGCAGTTCTTC
>TRBJ2-7|TRBV7-2|many|.|16
CASSLKGLEGFYEQYF
TGTGCCAGCAGCTTAAAGGGACTGGAGGGGTTCTACGAGCAGTACTTC
>TRBJ1-1|TRBV15|.|.|15
CATSSLTDWGTEAFF
TGTGCCACCAGCTCTCTGACAGACTGGGGCACTGAAGCTTTCTTT
>TRBJ2-2|TRBV5-1|many|TRBD2|16
CASSLGLAENTGELFF
TGCGCCAGCAGCTTGGGACTAGCGGAGAACACCGGGGAGCTGTTTTTT
>TRBJ2-7|TRBV4-3|many|.|14
CASSQGLRVYEQYF
TGCGCCAGCAGCCAAGGTCTCAGGGTGTACGAGCAGTACTTC
>TRBJ2-7|TRBV14|.|.|15
CARCSDPLSPYEQYF
TGTGCCAGATGTAGCGACCCCCTCTCTCCCTACGAGCAGTACTTC
>TRBJ2-7|TRBV28|many|.|15
CASNFGGTETYEQYF
TGTGCCAGCAATTTCGGAGGGACGGAAACCTACGAGCAGTACTTC
>TRBJ2-5|TRBV7-9|.|TRBD1|13
CATRTGGIETQYF
TGTGCCACCCGGACAGGGGGTATAGAGACCCAGTACTTC
>TRBJ2-1|TRBV5-1|.|TRBD2|14
CASSLDREGDEQFF
TGCGCCAGCAGCTTGGATCGGGAGGGGGATGAGCAGTTCTTC
>TRBJ2-7|TRBV5-6|many|.|14
CASSLAGGYYEQYF
TGTGCCAGCAGCTTGGCCGGGGGATACTACGAGCAGTACTTC
>TRBJ2-3|TRBV29-1|many|.|13
CSDSTDPTDTQYF
TGCAGCGACAGCACTGACCCCACAGATACGCAGTATTTT
>TRBJ2-7|TRBV29-1|few|.|11
CSAASRSEQYF
TGCAGCGCCGCCAGCAGGAGCGAGCAGTACTTC
>TRBJ1-1|TRBV12-3/TRBV12-4|many|.|14
CASSLRAGRTEAFF
TGTGCCAGCAGTTTACGGGCCGGGCGCACTGAAGCTTTCTTT
>TRBJ1-1|TRBV5-1|many|.|17
CASSLAVGGRVNTEAFF
TGCGCCAGCAGCTTGGCGGTAGGGGGGAGGGTGAACACTGAAGCTTTCTTT
>TRBJ2-7|TRBV6-2/TRBV6-3|many|.|14
CASSYSREHHEQYF
TGTGCCAGCAGTTACTCGAGGGAACACCACGAGCAGTACTTC
>TRBJ2-1|TRBV12-3/TRBV12-4|few|.|13
CASRSGEMTEQFF
TGTGCCAGCAGGAGTGGAGAAATGACTGAGCAGTTCTTC
>TRBJ2-7|TRBV6-2/TRBV6-3|many|.|14
CASRPVTGSYEQYF
TGTGCCAGCAGGCCGGTGACAGGCTCCTACGAGCAGTACTTC
>TRBJ2-7|TRBV11-2|many|.|14
CASSTLRGTYEQYF
TGTGCCAGCAGCACTTTAAGGGGCACCTACGAGCAGTACTTC
>TRBJ2-3|TRBV7-2|many|.|15
CASSLAGVRTDTQYF
TGTGCCAGCAGCTTAGCGGGAGTGCGGACAGATACGCAGTATTTT
>TRBJ2-7|TRBV20-1|many|.|15
CSASLRAGGRYEQYF
TGCAGTGCTAGCCTTAGGGCAGGGGGGAGATACGAGCAGTACTTC
>TRBJ2-1|TRBV20-1|many|.|10
CSAGVGQQFF
TGCAGTGCTGGGGTGGGGCAGCAGTTCTTC
>TRBJ1-4|TRBV6-5|many|.|18
CASSTYVGLIADNEKLFF
TGTGCCAGCAGTACTTACGTCGGGCTGATTGCGGATAATGAAAAACTGTTTTTT
>TRBJ2-7|TRBV12-3/TRBV12-4|many|.|14
CASSPSAGDDEQYF
TGTGCCAGCAGTCCCTCGGCCGGGGATGACGAGCAGTACTTC
>TRBJ2-6|TRBV20-1|many|.|13
CSARANGANVLTF
TGCAGTGCTAGGGCAAACGGGGCCAACGTCCTGACTTTC
>TRBJ1-2|TRBV7-3|many|TRBD1|16
CASSLTVPTGKDGYTF
TGTGCCAGCAGCTTAACGGTCCCGACAGGGAAAGATGGCTACACCTTC
>TRBJ2-3|TRBV10-3|many|TRBD2|15
CAIGAGGSYTDTQYF
TGTGCCATCGGAGCGGGGGGGTCTTACACAGATACGCAGTATTTT
>TRBJ2-7|TRBV12-3/TRBV12-4|many|.|13
CASSFGQGLEQYF
TGTGCCAGCAGTTTTGGTCAGGGTTTAGAGCAGTACTTC
>TRBJ2-3|TRBV28|.|.|12
CASRGFTDTQYF
TGTGCCAGCCGGGGGTTCACAGATACGCAGTATTTT
>TRBJ2-7|TRBV20-1|.|TRBD2|13
CSARSSGSHEQYF
TGCAGTGCTAGGTCTAGCGGGAGCCACGAGCAGTACTTC
>TRBJ1-4|TRBV28|.|TRBD1|18
CASRPLNPTGTGKEKLFF
TGTGCCAGCAGACCCCTCAACCCTACCGGGACAGGGAAGGAAAAACTGTTTTTT
>TRBJ1-2|TRBV4-1|many|.|15
CASSRLHQGHYGYTF
TGCGCCAGCAGCCGACTACACCAGGGGCACTATGGCTACACCTTC
>TRBJ2-7|TRBV6-5|many|.|12
CASGIAEYEQYF
TGTGCCAGCGGAATAGCAGAATACGAGCAGTACTTC
>TRBJ2-7|TRBV12-3/TRBV12-4|many|TRBD2|15
CASRPLGGLAGEQYF
TGTGCCAGCAGGCCTTTAGGAGGGCTAGCGGGGGAGCAGTACTTC
>TRBJ2-5|TRBV5-1|.|TRBD2|17
CASSLLASGGARETQYF
TGCGCCAGCAGCTTGTTGGCTAGCGGGGGGGCCAGGGAGACCCAGTACTTC
>TRBJ2-5|TRBV30|.|.|14
CAWSLGPSQETQYF
TGTGCCTGGAGTCTCGGACCAAGTCAAGAGACCCAGTACTTC
>TRBJ2-1|TRBV2|many|.|18
CASSASLLRRGSYNEQFF
TGTGCCAGCAGTGCCTCCCTCTTACGGCGGGGCTCCTACAATGAGCAGTTCTTC
>TRBJ2-1|TRBV6-8|many|.|16
CASTPIWVPGDNEQFF
TGTGCCAGCACCCCCATATGGGTCCCTGGGGACAATGAGCAGTTCTTC
>TRBJ1-1|TRBV28|many|.|14
CASTHGGGGGEAFF
TGTGCCAGCACCCACGGTGGTGGTGGAGGAGAAGCTTTCTTT
>TRBJ1-2|TRBV12-3/TRBV12-4|.|TRBD1|13
CASLGGPDYGYTF
TGTGCCAGTTTAGGGGGCCCGGACTATGGCTACACCTTC
>TRBJ2-5|TRBV29-1|many|TRBD2|14
CSVGLSSGKETQYF
TGCAGCGTTGGGCTGTCTAGCGGGAAAGAGACCCAGTACTTC
>TRBJ2-5|TRBV7-2|few|TRBD2|16
CASSLVGTSGGETQYF
TGTGCCAGCAGCTTAGTGGGGACTAGCGGGGGAGAGACCCAGTACTTC
>TRBJ1-5|TRBV18|few|.|15
CASSPPGGPNQPQHF
TGTGCCAGCTCACCACCGGGAGGTCCAAATCAGCCCCAGCATTTT
>TRBJ2-3|TRBV28|.|TRBD1|15
CASNDRAYGTDTQYF
TGTGCCAGCAACGACAGGGCGTACGGCACAGATACGCAGTATTTT
>TRBJ1-1|TRBV5-1|many|TRBD1|15
CASSTGTGQNTEAFF
TGCGCCAGCAGCACCGGGACAGGGCAGAACACTGAAGCTTTCTTT
>TRBJ2-5|TRBV20-1|.|.|15
CSARRGTVRRETQYF
TGCAGTGCTCGGAGGGGCACGGTCCGCCGGGAGACCCAGTACTTC
>TRBJ1-1|TRBV10-3|few|.|13
CAISGGVATEAFF
TGTGCCATCAGTGGCGGGGTTGCGACTGAAGCTTTCTTT